This TCR beta chain came from a study of shared clonotypes between healthy human individuals. Libraries were prepared by immunoSEQ multiplex PCR; TCRdb keeps only in-frame clonotypes and omits some of them. Of about 990,000 clones listed, about four fifths are singletons. V was clipped by 0 bases and J by 11 bases, with 19 bases between them. This CDR3 region has 15 residues. The V gene's germline CDR1 is LGHNA and CDR2 YNFKEQ. Everyone who donated was a Caucasian adult who lived in Nashville, Tennessee. Source material: memory CD4+ T cells from PBMCs. Sample subset: CD45RA-negative fraction. This clonotype was sampled from a man younger than 30 in good health. Some clones in this sample may be carry-over from other donors' samples. The rearrangement links TRBV4-2 to TRBJ1-1, with D unclear. CDR3 protein: CASSQEVGLFSEAFF. The CDR3 region has the DNA TGTGCCAGCAGCCAAGAAGTTGGACTCTTCTCGGAGGCTTTCTTT.